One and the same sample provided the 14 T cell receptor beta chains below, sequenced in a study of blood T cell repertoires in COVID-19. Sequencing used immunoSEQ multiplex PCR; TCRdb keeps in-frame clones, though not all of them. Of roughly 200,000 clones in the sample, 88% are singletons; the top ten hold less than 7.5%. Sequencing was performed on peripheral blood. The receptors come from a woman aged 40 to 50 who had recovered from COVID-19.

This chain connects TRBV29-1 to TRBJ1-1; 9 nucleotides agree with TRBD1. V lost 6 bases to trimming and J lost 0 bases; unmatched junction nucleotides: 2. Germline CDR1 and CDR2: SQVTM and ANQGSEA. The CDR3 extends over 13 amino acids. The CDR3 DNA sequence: TGCAGCGTCGGGACAGGGTTGAACACTGAAGCTTTCTTT. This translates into CSVGTGLNTEAFF.

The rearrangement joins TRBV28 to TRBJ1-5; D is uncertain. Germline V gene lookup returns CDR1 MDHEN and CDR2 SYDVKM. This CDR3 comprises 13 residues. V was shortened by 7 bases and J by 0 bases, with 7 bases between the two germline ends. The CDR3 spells CASKRDSNQPQHF. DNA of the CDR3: TGTGCCAGCAAGCGAGATAGCAATCAGCCCCAGCATTTT.

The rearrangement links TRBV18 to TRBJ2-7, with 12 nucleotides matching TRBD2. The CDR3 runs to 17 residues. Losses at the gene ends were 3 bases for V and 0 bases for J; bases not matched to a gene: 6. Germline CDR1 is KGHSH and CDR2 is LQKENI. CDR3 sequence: CASSPGTSGFSSYEQYF. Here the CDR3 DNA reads TGTGCCAGCTCACCCGGGACTAGCGGGTTTAGCTCCTACGAGCAGTACTTC.

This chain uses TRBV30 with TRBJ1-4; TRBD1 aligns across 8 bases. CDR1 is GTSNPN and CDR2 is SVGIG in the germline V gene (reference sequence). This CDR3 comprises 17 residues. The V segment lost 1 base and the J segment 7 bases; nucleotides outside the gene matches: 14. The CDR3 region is CAWSAGQGTVRGEKLFF. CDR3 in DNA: TGTGCCTGGAGTGCCGGACAGGGAACTGTCCGTGGTGAAAAACTGTTTTTT.

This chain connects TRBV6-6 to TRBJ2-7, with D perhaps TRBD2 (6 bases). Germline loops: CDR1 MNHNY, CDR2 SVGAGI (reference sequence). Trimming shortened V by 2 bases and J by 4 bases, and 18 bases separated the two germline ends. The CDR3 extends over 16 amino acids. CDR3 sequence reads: CASSYPLGTDPYEQYF. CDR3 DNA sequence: TGTGCCAGCAGTTACCCCTTAGGGACTGATCCTTACGAGCAGTACTTC.

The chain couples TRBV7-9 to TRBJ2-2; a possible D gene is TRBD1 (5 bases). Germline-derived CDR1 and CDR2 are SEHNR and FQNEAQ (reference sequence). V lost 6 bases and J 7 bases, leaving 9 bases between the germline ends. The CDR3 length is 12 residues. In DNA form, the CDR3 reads TGTGCCAGCAGTCGGACAATCGGGGAGCTGTTTTTT. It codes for CASSRTIGELFF.

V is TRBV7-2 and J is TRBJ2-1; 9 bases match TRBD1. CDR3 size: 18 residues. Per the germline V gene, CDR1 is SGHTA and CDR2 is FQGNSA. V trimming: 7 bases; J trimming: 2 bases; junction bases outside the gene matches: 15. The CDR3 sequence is CASIPGPAGTGPYNEQFF. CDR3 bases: TGTGCCAGCATCCCGGGGCCAGCCGGGACAGGGCCCTACAATGAGCAGTTCTTC.

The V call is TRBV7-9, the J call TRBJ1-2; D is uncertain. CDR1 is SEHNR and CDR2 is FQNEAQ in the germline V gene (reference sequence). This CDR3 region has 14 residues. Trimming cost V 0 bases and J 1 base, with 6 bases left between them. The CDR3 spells CASSLASVNYGYTF. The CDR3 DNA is TGTGCCAGCAGCTTAGCATCGGTTAACTATGGCTACACCTTC.

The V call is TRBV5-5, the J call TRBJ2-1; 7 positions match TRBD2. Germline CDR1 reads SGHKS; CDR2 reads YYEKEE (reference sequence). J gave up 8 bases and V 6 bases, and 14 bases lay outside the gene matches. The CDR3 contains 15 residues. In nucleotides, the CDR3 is TGTGCCAGCACCAAGGGGAGGGGAGTTTATGATGAGCAGTTCTTC. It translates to CASTKGRGVYDEQFF.

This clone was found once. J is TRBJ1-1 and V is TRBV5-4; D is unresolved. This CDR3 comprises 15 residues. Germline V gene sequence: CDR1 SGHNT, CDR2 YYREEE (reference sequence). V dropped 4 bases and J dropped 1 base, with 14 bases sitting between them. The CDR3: CASSPGGMGNTEAFF. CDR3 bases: TGTGCCAGCAGCCCTGGAGGCATGGGGAACACTGAAGCTTTCTTT.

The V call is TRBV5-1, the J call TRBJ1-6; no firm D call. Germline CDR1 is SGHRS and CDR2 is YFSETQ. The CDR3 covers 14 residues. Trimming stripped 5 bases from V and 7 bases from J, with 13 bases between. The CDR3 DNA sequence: TGCGCCAGCAGTTCTGACAACGAAAATTCACCCCTCCACTTT. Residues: CASSSDNENSPLHF.

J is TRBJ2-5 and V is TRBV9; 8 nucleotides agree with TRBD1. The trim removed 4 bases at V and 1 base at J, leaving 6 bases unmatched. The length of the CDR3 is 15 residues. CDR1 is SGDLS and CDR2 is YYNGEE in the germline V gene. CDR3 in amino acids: CASSFMTGVQETQYF. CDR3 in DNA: TGTGCCAGCAGCTTTATGACAGGGGTCCAAGAGACCCAGTACTTC.

The CDR3 is CASLKQGREKLFF. CDR3 coding DNA: TGTGCCAGCCTAAAACAGGGGCGTGAAAAACTGTTTTTT. The chain has TRBV6-6 and TRBJ1-4; 7 nucleotides agree with TRBD1. Germline V gives CDR1 MNHNY, CDR2 SVGAGI (reference sequence). The CDR3 runs to 13 residues. V dropped 8 bases and J dropped 7; count of bases not matched to a gene: 7.

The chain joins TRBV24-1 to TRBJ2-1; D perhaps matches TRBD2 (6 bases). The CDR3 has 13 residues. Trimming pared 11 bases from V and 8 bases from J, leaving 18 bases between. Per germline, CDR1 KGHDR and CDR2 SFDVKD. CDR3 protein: CAISGTYNDEQFF. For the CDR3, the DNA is TGTGCCATCTCCGGGACTTACAACGATGAGCAGTTCTTC.